This entry features one T cell receptor (beta chain) sequence. These data come from a study of blood T cell repertoires in COVID-19. Study-wide background: From the United States, Italy and Spain came samples of acute and convalescent COVID-19.

In the authors' methods: Nucleated cell counts were estimated from reference gene primer amplification. Only in-frame clones appear in the TCRdb table, and some are missing; sequencing was by immunoSEQ multiplex PCR. That table is the source of V, J and clone size, and D and trimming were worked out from the DNA. Of about 98,000 clones in the sample, 80% to 85% were seen once. CDR1 and CDR2 (germline): SQVTM, ANQGSEA. The length of the CDR3 is 11 residues. Trimming cost V 5 bases and J 8 bases, with 12 bases left between them. This chain uses TRBV29-1 with TRBJ1-1, with D possibly matching TRBD1 (5 bases). The specimen sequenced was peripheral blood. This TCR was sampled from a man aged 55-75 years with acute or convalescent COVID-19. The CDR3 reads CSVSVQGEAFF. The CDR3 region has the DNA TGCAGCGTTTCTGTCCAGGGAGAAGCTTTCTTT.